Reported below is one TCR beta chain. This sample is part of a study of Graves' ophthalmopathy and Graves' hyperthyroidism. Scientists amplified the TCR beta CDR3 regions from RNA transcripts. HTBI primers served in a first-round RT-PCR, which a second-round multiplex PCR followed. TCRdb ran MiXCR on the multiplex PCR reads and lists one entry per CDR3 protein. The sample records approximately 1.2 million distinct CDR3 sequences, 35% to 45% being singletons. The CDR3 loop spans 13 amino acids. Germline V gene data show CDR1 as LNHDA and CDR2 as SQIVND (reference sequence). V lost 4 bases and J lost 0, with 6 bases in between.

This receptor was obtained from an adult man with Graves' hyperthyroidism. The source material was peripheral blood or thyroid tissue (not recorded which). This chain uses TRBV19 with TRBJ2-5, with D unclear. The CDR3 DNA sequence: TGTGCCAGTAGTACATCTCACCAAGAGACCCAGTACTTC. Its protein product is CASSTSHQETQYF.